Below, one TCR beta chain is given with its context. The sample belongs to a study of blood T cell repertoires in COVID-19. The CDR3 sequence is 17 residues long. J was trimmed by 3 bases and V by 5 bases; bases with no gene match: 10. The V gene's germline CDR1 is SGHAT and CDR2 FQNNGV. Produced via immunoSEQ multiplex PCR; TCRdb's table is partial and in-frame only. This sample has 380,000 or so clones, with approximately 88% found just once. V is TRBV11-2 and J is TRBJ1-6, with 7 bases lining up with TRBD1. Specimen: PBMCs or T cells enriched from blood (not recorded which). This TCR was recovered from a young woman with acute COVID-19. The CDR3 region has the DNA TGTGCCAGCAGCCATTCCAGGGGGGACCACTATAATTCACCCCTCCACTTT. Encoded protein: CASSHSRGDHYNSPLHF.